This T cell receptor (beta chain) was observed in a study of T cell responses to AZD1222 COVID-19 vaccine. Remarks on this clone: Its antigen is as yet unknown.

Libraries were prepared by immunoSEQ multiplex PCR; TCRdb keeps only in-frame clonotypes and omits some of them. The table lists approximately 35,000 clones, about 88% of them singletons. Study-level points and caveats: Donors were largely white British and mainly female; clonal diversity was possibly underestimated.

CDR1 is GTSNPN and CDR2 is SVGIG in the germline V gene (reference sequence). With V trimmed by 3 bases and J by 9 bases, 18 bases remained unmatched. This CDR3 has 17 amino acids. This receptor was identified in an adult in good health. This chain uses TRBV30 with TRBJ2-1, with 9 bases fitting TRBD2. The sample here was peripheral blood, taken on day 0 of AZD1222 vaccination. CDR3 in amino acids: CAWSSKRGSGGSGEQFF. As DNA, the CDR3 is TGTGCCTGGAGCTCGAAGCGGGGTAGCGGGGGTAGCGGTGAGCAGTTCTTC.